The 20 T cell receptor beta chains below all came from one sample that was sequenced in a study of cytomegalovirus exposure and HLA in healthy donors. The PCR ran on 60 Vbeta and 13 Jbeta primers. Assay used: immunoSEQ multiplex PCR; TCRdb lists only in-frame clones, some missing. The table lists over 120,000 clones, about three quarters of them singletons. Specimen: PBMCs. Receptors were obtained from a male donor in good health and CMV-seronegative.

This clone appeared a few times. The chain combines TRBV19 with TRBJ2-3; weak D call: TRBD2 (5 bases). V was trimmed by 7 bases and J by 3 bases, leaving 14 bases between them. Looked up from germline, CDR1 is LNHDA and CDR2 is SQIVND (reference sequence). The CDR3 length is 14 residues. CDR3 sequence (DNA): TGTGCCAGTACGGAGGACTTAGAGACAGATACGCAGTATTTT. It codes for CASTEDLETDTQYF. Full variable domain (outside the CDR3, taken from reference TRBV19 and TRBJ2-3): DGGITQSPKYLFRKEGQNVTLSCEQNLNHDAMYWYRQDPGQGLRLIYYSQIVNDFQKGDIAEGYSVSREKKESFPLTVTSAQKNPTAFYLCASTEDLETDTQYFGPGTRLTVL.

The sample holds one count of this clone. The J gene is TRBJ1-2, the V gene TRBV6-5; D is perhaps TRBD1 (5 bases). V shed 4 bases and J shed 2 bases, with 8 bases lying between them. Germline values: CDR1 MNHEY, CDR2 SVGAGI. The CDR3 spans 13 residues. This chain's CDR3 is CASSLTANYGYTF. The DNA of the CDR3 is TGTGCCAGCAGTTTGACAGCGAACTATGGCTACACCTTC.

The chain combines TRBV2 with TRBJ2-7; weak D call: TRBD1 (5 bases). CDR1 is SNHLY, CDR2 FYNNEI, per germline. Trimming cost V 8 bases and J 3 bases, with 14 bases left between them. This CDR3 spans 13 amino acids. The CDR3 DNA reads TGTGCCAGCCTCGGAGACAGCAACTACGAGCAGTACTTC. As protein: CASLGDSNYEQYF. The variable domain in full, with the rest retrieved from reference TRBV2 and TRBJ2-7, is EPEVTQTPSHQVTQMGQEVILRCVPISNHLYFYWYRQILGQKVEFLVSFYNNEISEKSEIFDDQFSVERPDGSNFTLKIRSTKLEDSAMYFCASLGDSNYEQYFGPGTRLTVT.

V gene TRBV7-9 combines with J gene TRBJ2-7, with 8 bases fitting TRBD1. J gave up 2 bases and V 5 bases, and 14 bases lay outside the gene matches. This CDR3 has 17 residues. The germline V gene encodes CDR1 SEHNR and CDR2 FQNEAQ (reference sequence). The CDR3 region has the DNA TGTGCCAGCAGCCCCTGGACAGGGCCAAAGAGTCCCTACGAGCAGTACTTC. This codes for CASSPWTGPKSPYEQYF.

The chain couples TRBV4-1 to TRBJ1-1, with TRBD1 as a possible D gene (6 bases). In germline, CDR1 is MGHRA, CDR2 YSYEKL. Trimming shortened V by 0 bases and J by 1 base, and 12 bases separated the two germline ends. This CDR3 has 16 residues. DNA of the CDR3: TGCGCCAGCAGCCAAGAAGTGACAGGACCGAACACTGAAGCTTTCTTT. Amino acid sequence: CASSQEVTGPNTEAFF.

The chain carries TRBV19 and TRBJ2-7, with D tentatively TRBD1 (5 bases). Between the trimmed V and J ends, which lost 4 bases and 3 bases, there was a span of 13 bases. CDR3 length equals 14 residues. The germline V gene has CDR1 LNHDA and CDR2 SQIVND (reference sequence). Here the CDR3 DNA reads TGTGCCAGTAGTACAGTACAGGAGTACTACGAGCAGTACTTC. It codes for CASSTVQEYYEQYF.

The chain links TRBV27 to TRBJ1-1, with a possible D match to TRBD1 (5 bases). The germline V and J ends were trimmed by 5 bases and 1 base, with 11 bases remaining between them. The CDR3 covers 14 residues. Germline CDR1 and CDR2: MNHEY and SMNVEV (reference sequence). The CDR3 here is CASSTGLRNTEAFF. Written as DNA, the CDR3 is TGTGCCAGCAGTACGGGACTCAGGAACACTGAAGCTTTCTTT.

This chain links TRBV27 with TRBJ2-1; D is perhaps TRBD2 (5 bases). Germline CDR1 and CDR2: MNHEY and SMNVEV (reference sequence). Trimming left V 3 bases short and J 5 bases short, with 8 bases between. The CDR3 is made up of 13 amino acids. CDR3 protein: CASSLRTHNEQFF. CDR3 nucleotides: TGTGCCAGCAGTTTGCGGACTCACAATGAGCAGTTCTTC.

This clone has just a few counts. This rearrangement joins TRBV5-3 to TRBJ2-7; no clear D gene. TRBV5-3 is an ORF, and what it does is uncertain. The CDR3 has 14 residues. Trimming removed 0 bases from V and 0 bases from J, with 7 bases in between. This CDR3 is CARSLGLDSYEQYF. As DNA, the CDR3 is TGTGCCAGAAGCTTGGGACTGGACTCCTACGAGCAGTACTTC.

The gene calls are TRBV25-1 and TRBJ2-7; D gene uncertain. V lost 6 bases and J lost 4, with 7 bases in between. From germline, CDR1 is MGHDK and CDR2 SYGVNS. The CDR3 extends over 11 amino acids. CDR3 region: CASSVIYEQYF. The CDR3 bases are TGTGCCAGCAGCGTAATTTACGAGCAGTACTTC.

This clone was observed a single time. DNA of the CDR3: TGTGCCAGCAGGGGCGCTCATAGCAATCAGCCCCAGCATTTT. As protein: CASRGAHSNQPQHF. This chain connects TRBV6-1 to TRBJ1-5; D unclear. Germline CDR1 MNHNS, CDR2 SASEGT. This CDR3 contains 14 residues. The V end was cut by 6 bases, the J end by 0 bases, with 9 bases between.

This sequence joins TRBV6-1 and TRBJ2-2; TRBD2 is a possible D gene (5 bases). This CDR3 spans 16 amino acids. Germline CDR1 reads MNHNS; CDR2 reads SASEGT. The V and J ends lost 1 base and 1 base respectively, with 10 bases between them. The CDR3 DNA follows: TGTGCCAGCAGTGAAGAGAGCGGCCTGAACACCGGGGAGCTGTTTTTT. This sequence encodes CASSEESGLNTGELFF.

The chain carries TRBV7-9 and TRBJ2-3, with TRBD2 as a possible D gene (6 bases). CDR1 is SEHNR, CDR2 FQNEAQ, per germline (reference sequence). Trimming took off 5 bases at V and 3 bases at J, with 18 bases between the two ends. The CDR3 has 16 amino acids. CDR3 residues: CASSRAGGALTDTQYF. CDR3 DNA sequence: TGTGCCAGCAGCCGGGCCGGAGGGGCCTTAACAGATACGCAGTATTTT.

The chain has TRBV7-3 and TRBJ2-3; D is perhaps TRBD2 (5 bases). The CDR3 is made up of 15 amino acids. Germline CDR1 SGHTA, CDR2 FQGTGA. V lost 2 bases, J lost 2 bases, and 11 bases lay in between. The CDR3, as DNA: TGTGCCAGCAGCTTATCGGGGTCTAACACAGATACGCAGTATTTT. It is translated as CASSLSGSNTDTQYF. Using reference TRBV7-3 and TRBJ2-3 for the parts outside the CDR3, the full variable domain is GAGVSQTPSNKVTEKGKYVELRCDPISGHTALYWYRQSLGQGPEFLIYFQGTGAADDSGLPNDRFFAVRPEGSVSTLKIQRTERGDSAVYLCASSLSGSNTDTQYFGPGTRLTVL.

The table lists this clone with a few counts. The V and J genes are TRBV4-2 and TRBJ2-4; TRBD2 might be the D (5 bases). Trimming cost V 1 base and J 15 bases, with 19 bases left between them. Germline V CDR1 and CDR2: LGHNA, YNFKEQ. The CDR3 contains 14 residues. The CDR3 DNA is TGTGCCAGCAGCCAAGGGTCAGGTAGGGAGAGTGTGTACTTC. The encoded protein is CASSQGSGRESVYF.

J is TRBJ2-3 and V is TRBV7-9, with 9 bases identical to TRBD2. Germline V gene data show CDR1 as SEHNR and CDR2 as FQNEAQ (reference sequence). Trimming cost V 1 base and J 0 bases; bases outside gene matches: 8. The CDR3 extends over 18 amino acids. As DNA, the CDR3 is TGTGCCAGCAGCTTAGAAGGGCGGGGGGGGTATAGCACAGATACGCAGTATTTT. Translating it yields CASSLEGRGGYSTDTQYF.

The rearrangement joins TRBV18 to TRBJ1-1; the D is unclear. The V gene's germline CDR1 is KGHSH and CDR2 LQKENI. This CDR3 comprises 14 residues. Trimming cost V 2 bases and J 4 bases, with 11 bases left between them. CDR3 DNA sequence: TGTGCCAGCTCACCAATACGCTCGGGCACTGAAGCTTTCTTT. Translating gives CASSPIRSGTEAFF.

Here the CDR3 reads CAISSGSYEQYF. Written as DNA, the CDR3 is TGTGCCATCAGTAGCGGGAGCTACGAGCAGTACTTC. This chain uses TRBV10-3 with TRBJ2-7; 8 nucleotides match TRBD2. The germline gives CDR1 ENHRY, CDR2 SYGVKD. The ends lost 5 bases at V and 3 bases at J; junction bases unmatched: 0. The CDR3 spans 12 residues.

The chain's CDR3 is CSARDWQGVTF. DNA of the CDR3: TGCAGTGCTAGAGATTGGCAGGGGGTTACCTTC. The rearrangement links TRBV20-1 to TRBJ1-2; 7 bases line up with TRBD1. The CDR3 spans 11 residues. Trimming cost V 0 bases and J 14 bases; bases outside gene matches: 6. Germline CDR1 and CDR2: DFQATT and SNEGSKA (reference sequence).

The chain joins TRBV19 to TRBJ1-5, with 10 bases that match TRBD1. Germline lookup yields CDR1 LNHDA and CDR2 SQIVND (reference sequence). The J segment lost 1 base and the V segment lost 4 bases, leaving 4 bases of the junction unmatched. The CDR3 extends over 16 amino acids. For the CDR3, the DNA is TGTGCCAGTAGTACCCTGGACAGGGGGAGCAATCAGCCCCAGCATTTT. Residues: CASSTLDRGSNQPQHF.